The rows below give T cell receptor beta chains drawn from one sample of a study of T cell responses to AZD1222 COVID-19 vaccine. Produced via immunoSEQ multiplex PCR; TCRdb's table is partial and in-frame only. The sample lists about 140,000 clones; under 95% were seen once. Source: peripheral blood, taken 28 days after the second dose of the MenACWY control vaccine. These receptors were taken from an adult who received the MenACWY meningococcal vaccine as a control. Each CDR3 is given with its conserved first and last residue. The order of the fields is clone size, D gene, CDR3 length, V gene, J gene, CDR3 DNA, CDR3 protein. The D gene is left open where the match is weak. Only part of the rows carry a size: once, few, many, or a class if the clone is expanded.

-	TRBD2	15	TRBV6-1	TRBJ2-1	TGTGCCAGCAGTGAAATAGCGGGGGCCTACAATGAGCAGTTCTTC	CASSEIAGAYNEQFF
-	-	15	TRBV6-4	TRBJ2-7	TGTGCCAGCAGACTCTACGGGACATCTGACTACGAGCAGTACTTC	CASRLYGTSDYEQYF
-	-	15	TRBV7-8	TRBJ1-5	TGTGCCAGCAGCTTAGTGTTATCTGGGCGTCAGCCCCAGCATTTT	CASSLVLSGRQPQHF
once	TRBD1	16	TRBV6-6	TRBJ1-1	TGTGCCAGCAGTACACAGGGGGCGCGGATGAACACTGAAGCTTTCTTT	CASSTQGARMNTEAFF
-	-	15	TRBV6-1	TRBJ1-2	TGTGCCAGCAGCCGCGGTTCGATCGGGGGTTATGGCTACACCTTC	CASSRGSIGGYGYTF
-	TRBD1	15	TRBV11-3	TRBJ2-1	TGTGCCAGCAGCCCGCGGACAGGGGAGAGGGCTGAGCAGTTCTTC	CASSPRTGERAEQFF
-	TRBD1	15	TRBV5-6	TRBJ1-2	TGTGCCAGCAGCGCACTTCCGGGACAGGCTTATGGCTACACCTTC	CASSALPGQAYGYTF
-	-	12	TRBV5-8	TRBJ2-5	TGTGCAGGGGGGGGCGACGCGGAGACCCAGTACTTC	CAGGGDAETQYF
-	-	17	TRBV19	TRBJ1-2	TGTGCCAGTAGCACGGACCCATCAGGGAAATTTAACTATGGCTACACCTTC	CASSTDPSGKFNYGYTF
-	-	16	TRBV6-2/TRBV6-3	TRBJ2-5	TGTGCCAGCAGTTACGGCTCGACAGCTCACCAAGAGACCCAGTACTTC	CASSYGSTAHQETQYF
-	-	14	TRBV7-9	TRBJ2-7	TGTGCCAGCAGCCGGCACGAGGTAAAGTACGAGCAGTACTTC	CASSRHEVKYEQYF
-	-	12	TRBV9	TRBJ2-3	TGTGCCAGCAGCGTAGTTCCAGATACGCAGTATTTT	CASSVVPDTQYF
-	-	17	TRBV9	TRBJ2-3	TGTGCCAGCAGCGTAGAGAGCAGGGAGGCGGGCACAGATACGCAGTATTTT	CASSVESREAGTDTQYF
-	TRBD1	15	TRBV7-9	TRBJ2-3	TGTGCCAGCAGCTTATGGGACAGCAGCACAGATACGCAGTATTTT	CASSLWDSSTDTQYF
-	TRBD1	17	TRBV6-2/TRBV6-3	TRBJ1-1	TGTGCCAGCAGTTACCCCGCCGGGACAGGGGTGAACACTGAAGCTTTCTTT	CASSYPAGTGVNTEAFF
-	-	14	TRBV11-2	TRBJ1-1	TGTGCCAGCAGCTTTGACCCCGTGAACACTGAAGCTTTCTTT	CASSFDPVNTEAFF
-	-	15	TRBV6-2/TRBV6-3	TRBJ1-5	TGTGCCAGCAGTGTAGCCTACAGGGGCAATCAGCCCCAGCATTTT	CASSVAYRGNQPQHF
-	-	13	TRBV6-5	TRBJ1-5	TGTGCCAGCAGTTACCAGACGGACGGTCGTATGCATTTT	CASSYQTDGRMHF
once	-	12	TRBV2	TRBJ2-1	TGTGCCAGCAGTGCAGGGTACAATGAGCAGTTCTTC	CASSAGYNEQFF
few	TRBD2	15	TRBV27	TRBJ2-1	TGTGCCAGCAACTTTCGACTAGCGGGTAACAATGAGCAGTTCTTC	CASNFRLAGNNEQFF
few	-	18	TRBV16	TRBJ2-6	TGTGCCAGCAGCCAATCAGTGGGGGCGCTCTTTGGGGCCAACGTCCTGACTTTC	CASSQSVGALFGANVLTF
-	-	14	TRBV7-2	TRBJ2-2	TGTGCCAGCAGCTTAAGCCCGAACACCGGGGAGCTGTTTTTT	CASSLSPNTGELFF
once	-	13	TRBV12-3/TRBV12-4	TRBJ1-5	TGTGCCAGCGGTCCGGGGGGGAATCAGCCCCAGCATTTT	CASGPGGNQPQHF
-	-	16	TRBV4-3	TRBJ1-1	TGCGCCAGCAGCCAAGATCGTAGGACAATGAACACTGAAGCTTTCTTT	CASSQDRRTMNTEAFF
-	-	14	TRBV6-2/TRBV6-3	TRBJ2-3	TGTGCCAGCAGTTACTTAGTCCCCACAGATACGCAGTATTTT	CASSYLVPTDTQYF
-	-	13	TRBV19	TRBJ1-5	TGTGCCAGTACCCTAGATAGGAATCAGCCCCAGCATTTT	CASTLDRNQPQHF
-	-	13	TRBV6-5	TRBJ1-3	TGTGCCAGCAGTTACTCGCGTGGGTACACCATATATTTT	CASSYSRGYTIYF
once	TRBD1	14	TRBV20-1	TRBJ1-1	TGCAGTGCTAGTTATATGGACAGGGGGCCGGGAGCTTTCTTT	CSASYMDRGPGAFF
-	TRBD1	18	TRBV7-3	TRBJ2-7	TGTGCCAGCAGCCCTCTACCAAACCGGGACAGGATGGTTGAGGAGCAGTACTTC	CASSPLPNRDRMVEEQYF
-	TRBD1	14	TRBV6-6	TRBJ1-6	TGTGCCAGCAGTTTCGCGACAGGGGATTCACCCCTCCACTTT	CASSFATGDSPLHF
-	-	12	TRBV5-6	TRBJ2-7	TGTGCCAGCAGCTTAACAGAGAAGGAGCAGTACTTC	CASSLTEKEQYF